This is a list of T cell receptor beta chains from one sample in a study of cytomegalovirus exposure and HLA in healthy donors. Only in-frame clones appear in the TCRdb table, and some are missing; sequencing was by immunoSEQ multiplex PCR. The sample contains roughly 150,000 clones, approximately 86% of which appear only once. Sequencing was done on a sample of PBMCs. These receptor sequences come from a woman between 50 and 59 years old in good health and CMV-seropositive. The CDR3 runs from the conserved cysteine through the conserved F or W. Fields, in order: J gene, V gene, CDR3 protein.

J gene: TRBJ2-1; V gene: TRBV7-9; CDR3 protein: CASSLTSRNEQFF
J gene: TRBJ2-7; V gene: TRBV5-6; CDR3 protein: CASSLEGVRRSEQYF
J gene: TRBJ2-6; V gene: TRBV5-4; CDR3 protein: CASSPGLAGGLSGANVLTF
J gene: TRBJ2-7; V gene: TRBV7-2; CDR3 protein: CASSSLGGGVGEQYF
J gene: TRBJ2-1; V gene: TRBV10-3; CDR3 protein: CAISESGTYNEQFF
J gene: TRBJ2-1; V gene: TRBV10-3; CDR3 protein: CAISDRGVDYNEQFF
J gene: TRBJ1-1; V gene: TRBV13; CDR3 protein: CASSGLANTEAFF
J gene: TRBJ2-7; V gene: TRBV19; CDR3 protein: CASSRAWLSEQYF
J gene: TRBJ1-1; V gene: TRBV30; CDR3 protein: CAYGTGIMNTEAFF
J gene: TRBJ2-5; V gene: TRBV7-2; CDR3 protein: CASSSGQQETQYF
J gene: TRBJ1-1; V gene: TRBV10-3; CDR3 protein: CAISDLGQPEAFF
J gene: TRBJ1-6; V gene: TRBV6-1; CDR3 protein: CASRPGVSNSPLHF
J gene: TRBJ2-1; V gene: TRBV5-6; CDR3 protein: CASSLAWGLGQFF
J gene: TRBJ1-3; V gene: TRBV10-2; CDR3 protein: CASIKGQGASASGNTIYF
J gene: TRBJ2-3; V gene: TRBV20-1; CDR3 protein: CSVAQGDTQYF
J gene: TRBJ1-2; V gene: TRBV19; CDR3 protein: CASSITGYGYTF
J gene: TRBJ1-3; V gene: TRBV18; CDR3 protein: CASSPRGLLAGNTIYF
J gene: TRBJ2-7; V gene: TRBV2; CDR3 protein: CASLRDTDYEQYF
J gene: TRBJ2-5; V gene: TRBV6-5; CDR3 protein: CASKIYREGETQYF
J gene: TRBJ2-7; V gene: TRBV11-3; CDR3 protein: CASSRTGGYEQYF